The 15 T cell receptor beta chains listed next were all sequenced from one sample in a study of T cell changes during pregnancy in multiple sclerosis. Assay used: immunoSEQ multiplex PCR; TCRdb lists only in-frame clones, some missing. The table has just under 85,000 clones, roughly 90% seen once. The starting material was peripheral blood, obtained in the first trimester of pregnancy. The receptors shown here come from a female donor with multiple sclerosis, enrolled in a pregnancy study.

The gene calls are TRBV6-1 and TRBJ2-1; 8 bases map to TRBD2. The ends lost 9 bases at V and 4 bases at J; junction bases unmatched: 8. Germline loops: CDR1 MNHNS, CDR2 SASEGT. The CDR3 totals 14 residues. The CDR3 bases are TGTGCCAGTCTAGCGGGCGAGTCATACAATGAGCAGTTCTTC. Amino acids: CASLAGESYNEQFF.

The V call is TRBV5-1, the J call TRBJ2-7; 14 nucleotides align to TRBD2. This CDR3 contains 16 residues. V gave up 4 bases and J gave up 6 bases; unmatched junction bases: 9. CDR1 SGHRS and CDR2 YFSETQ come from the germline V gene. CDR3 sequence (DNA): TGCGCCAGCAGCGGGGGACTAGCGGGGGCTGCGGGCGAGCAGTACTTC. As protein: CASSGGLAGAAGEQYF.

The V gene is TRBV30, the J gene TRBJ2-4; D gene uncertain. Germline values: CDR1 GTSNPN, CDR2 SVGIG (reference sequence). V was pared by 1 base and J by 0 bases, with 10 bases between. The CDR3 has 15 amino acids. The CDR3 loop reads CAWSATFKAKNIQYF. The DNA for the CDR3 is TGTGCCTGGAGTGCGACATTTAAAGCCAAAAACATTCAGTACTTC.

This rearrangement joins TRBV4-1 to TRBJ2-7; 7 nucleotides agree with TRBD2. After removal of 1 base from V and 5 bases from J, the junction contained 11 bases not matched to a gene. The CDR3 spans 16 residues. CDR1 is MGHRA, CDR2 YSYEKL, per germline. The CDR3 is CASSQGIQREWNEQYF. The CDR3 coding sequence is TGCGCCAGCAGCCAAGGGATCCAGCGGGAATGGAACGAGCAGTACTTC.

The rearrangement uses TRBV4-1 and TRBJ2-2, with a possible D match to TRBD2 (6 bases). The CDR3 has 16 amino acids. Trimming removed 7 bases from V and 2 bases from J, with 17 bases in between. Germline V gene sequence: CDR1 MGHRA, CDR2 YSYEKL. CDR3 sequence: CASTGAGKINTGELFF. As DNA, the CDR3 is TGCGCCAGCACCGGGGCGGGAAAAATTAACACCGGGGAGCTGTTTTTT.

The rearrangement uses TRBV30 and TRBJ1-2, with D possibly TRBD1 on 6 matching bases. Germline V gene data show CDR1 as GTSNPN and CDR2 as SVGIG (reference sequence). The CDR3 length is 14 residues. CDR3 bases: TGTGCGTATAACAGGGCCCTTTCAGGGAATGGCTACACCTTC. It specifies CAYNRALSGNGYTF.

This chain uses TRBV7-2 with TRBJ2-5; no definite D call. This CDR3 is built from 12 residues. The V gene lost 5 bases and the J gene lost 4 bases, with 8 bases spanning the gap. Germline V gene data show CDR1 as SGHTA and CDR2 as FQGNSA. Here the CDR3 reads CASSQQRETQYF. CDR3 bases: TGTGCCAGCAGCCAACAAAGAGAGACCCAGTACTTC. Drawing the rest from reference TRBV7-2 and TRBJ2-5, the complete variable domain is GAGVSQSPSNKVTEKGKDVELRCDPISGHTALYWYRQSLGQGLEFLIYFQGNSAPDKSGLPSDRFSAERTGGSVSTLTIQRTQQEDSAVYLCASSQQRETQYFGPGTRLLVL.

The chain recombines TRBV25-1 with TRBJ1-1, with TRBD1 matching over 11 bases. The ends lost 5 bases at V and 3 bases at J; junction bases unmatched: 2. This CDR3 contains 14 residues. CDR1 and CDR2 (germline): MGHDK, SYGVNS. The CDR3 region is CASSWDRGDTEAFF. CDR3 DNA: TGTGCCAGCAGTTGGGACAGGGGGGACACTGAAGCTTTCTTT. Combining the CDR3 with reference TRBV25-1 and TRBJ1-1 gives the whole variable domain EADIYQTPRYLVIGTGKKITLECSQTMGHDKMYWYQQDPGMELHLIHYSYGVNSTEKGDLSSESTVSRIRTEHFPLTLESARPSHTSQYLCASSWDRGDTEAFFGQGTRLTVV.

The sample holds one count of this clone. CDR3 nucleotides: TGTGCCACCAGCCGGAGCAATGAGCAGTTCTTC. This sequence encodes CATSRSNEQFF. V gene TRBV15 combines with J gene TRBJ2-1, with D uncertain. Germline CDR1 LNHNV, CDR2 YYDKDF (reference sequence). Trimming stripped 5 bases from V and 6 bases from J, with 5 bases between. This CDR3 spans 11 amino acids.

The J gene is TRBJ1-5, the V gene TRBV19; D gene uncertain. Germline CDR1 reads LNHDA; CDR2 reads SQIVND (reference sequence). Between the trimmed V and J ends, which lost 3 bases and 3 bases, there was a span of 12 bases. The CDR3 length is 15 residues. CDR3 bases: TGTGCCAGTAGTATTTTTATGGGCCCCAATCAGCCCCAGCATTTT. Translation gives CASSIFMGPNQPQHF.

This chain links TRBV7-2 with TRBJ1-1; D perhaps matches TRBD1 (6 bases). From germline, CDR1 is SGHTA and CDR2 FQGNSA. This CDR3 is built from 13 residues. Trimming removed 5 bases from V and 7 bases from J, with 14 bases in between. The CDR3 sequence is CASSPNGQSEAFF. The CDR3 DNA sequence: TGTGCCAGCAGCCCAAATGGACAGAGTGAAGCTTTCTTT.

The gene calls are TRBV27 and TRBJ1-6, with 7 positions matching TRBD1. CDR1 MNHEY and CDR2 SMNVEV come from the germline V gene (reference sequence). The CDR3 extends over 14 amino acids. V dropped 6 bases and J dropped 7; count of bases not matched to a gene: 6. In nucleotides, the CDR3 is TGTGCCAGCAGACCCGGGACAGCCAATTCACCCCTCCACTTT. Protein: CASRPGTANSPLHF.

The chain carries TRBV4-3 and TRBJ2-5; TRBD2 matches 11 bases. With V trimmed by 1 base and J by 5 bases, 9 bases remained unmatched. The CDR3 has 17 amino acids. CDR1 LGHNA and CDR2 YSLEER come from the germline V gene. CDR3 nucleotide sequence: TGCGCCAGCAGCCAAGGGAGTACTAGCGGGGGTGTTGAGACCCAGTACTTC. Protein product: CASSQGSTSGGVETQYF.

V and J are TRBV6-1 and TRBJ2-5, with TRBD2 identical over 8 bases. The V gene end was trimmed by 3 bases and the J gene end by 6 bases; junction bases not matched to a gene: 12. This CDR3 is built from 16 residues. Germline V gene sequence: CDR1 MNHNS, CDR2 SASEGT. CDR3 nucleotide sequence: TGTGCCAGCAGTGATTTTACCGGGGGGGTTGTAAAGACCCAGTACTTC. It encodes CASSDFTGGVVKTQYF.

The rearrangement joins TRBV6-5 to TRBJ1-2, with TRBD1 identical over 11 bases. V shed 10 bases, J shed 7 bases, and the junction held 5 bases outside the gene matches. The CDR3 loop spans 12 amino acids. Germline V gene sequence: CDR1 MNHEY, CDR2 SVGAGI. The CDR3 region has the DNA TGTGCCACCGGGGGACAGGGGGGTGGCTACACCTTC. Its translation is CATGGQGGGYTF.